This T cell receptor (beta chain) derives from a study of T cells in localized non-small cell lung cancer. V was shortened by 8 bases and J by 5 bases, with 18 bases between the two germline ends. CDR1 is MRHNA and CDR2 is SNTAGT in the germline V gene. This CDR3 contains 14 residues. The protocol was immunoSEQ multiplex PCR, while the TCRdb copy is restricted to in-frame clones and leaves out a portion. Of 90,000 to 95,000 clones detected, 87% appear once; the ten largest clones hold 15%. With respect to this clone: The antigen remains unidentified.

Whole-study results and caveats: Appearance in adjacent lung was seen for a median around 60 of the top 100 tumor clones. Peak T cell clonality was found in uninvolved adjacent lung, exceeding tumor. Longer survival (overall) was linked to higher T cell density in blood.

The TCR originated in a man aged 35 to 69 with stage I squamous cell lung carcinoma. The chain is built from TRBV6-4 and TRBJ1-2, with D tentatively TRBD1 (6 bases). The input for sequencing was peripheral blood, taken before any cancer treatment. CDR3 loop: CASAIRGLWYGYTF. The CDR3 DNA sequence: TGTGCCAGCGCTATCAGGGGCTTGTGGTATGGCTACACCTTC.